The T cell receptor beta chain under discussion was sequenced for a study of identical twins. TCRdb itself ran the 5' RACE reads through MiXCR, one entry per CDR3 protein. The table has more than 400,000 distinct CDR3 sequences, roughly 15% seen once. The V segment lost 6 bases and the J segment 8 bases; nucleotides outside the gene matches: 8. The germline V gene encodes CDR1 DFQATT and CDR2 SNEGSKA (reference sequence). The CDR3 is made up of 13 amino acids. These records were also assigned to another study, of yellow fever vaccine responses in identical twins.

V gene TRBV20-1 combines with J gene TRBJ2-1; TRBD2 agrees at 9 bases. This clonotype was sampled from a woman between 18 and 29 years old in good health. What was sequenced was CD4+ T cells sorted from blood. CDR3 region: CSALAGTTDEQFF. DNA of the CDR3: TGCAGTGCGCTAGCGGGGACAACCGATGAGCAGTTCTTC.